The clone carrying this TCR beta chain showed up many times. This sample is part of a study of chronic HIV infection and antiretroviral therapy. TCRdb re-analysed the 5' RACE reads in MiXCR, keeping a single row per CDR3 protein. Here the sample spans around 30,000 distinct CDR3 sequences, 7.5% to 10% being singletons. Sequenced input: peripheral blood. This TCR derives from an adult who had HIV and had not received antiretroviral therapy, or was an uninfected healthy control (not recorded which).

CDR3 region: CSAQDRADYNSPLHF. The DNA of the CDR3 is TGCAGTGCTCAGGACAGGGCGGACTATAATTCACCCCTCCACTTT. This sequence joins TRBV20-1 and TRBJ1-6, with 8 bases identical to TRBD1. Germline V CDR1 and CDR2: DFQATT, SNEGSKA (reference sequence). This CDR3 is 15 amino acids long. V trimming: 5 bases; J trimming: 3 bases; junction bases outside the gene matches: 6.